This record concerns one T cell receptor (beta chain) sequence. Its specificity is unknown. The data belong to a study of high-grade serous ovarian cancer treatment subgroups. Overall study: Mean per sample: around 13,000 reads, about 7,000 unique TCR beta rearrangements.

Clones were sequenced by immunoSEQ multiplex PCR, and TCRdb holds only the in-frame ones, with some missing. This sample has roughly 10,000 clones; under 85% occur once, and the top ten carry about 7.1%. Germline V lookup: CDR1 LNHDA, CDR2 SQIVND (reference sequence). The V and J ends lost 6 bases and 2 bases, in that order; junction bases with no gene match: 12. This CDR3 is built from 16 residues. Tumor tissue was taken before any definitive surgery or chemotherapy was given. The study's findings and limits: TCR relatedness rose with neoantigen level and trended with mutation load.

The sample comprised tumor tissue. The V call is TRBV19, the J call TRBJ2-5; 7 bases map to TRBD2. The receptor was derived from a human donor with high-grade serous ovarian cancer. CDR3 coding DNA: TGTGCCAGTAGCCCCGCAAGCGGGAACCCACAAGAGACCCAGTACTTC. Translating it yields CASSPASGNPQETQYF.